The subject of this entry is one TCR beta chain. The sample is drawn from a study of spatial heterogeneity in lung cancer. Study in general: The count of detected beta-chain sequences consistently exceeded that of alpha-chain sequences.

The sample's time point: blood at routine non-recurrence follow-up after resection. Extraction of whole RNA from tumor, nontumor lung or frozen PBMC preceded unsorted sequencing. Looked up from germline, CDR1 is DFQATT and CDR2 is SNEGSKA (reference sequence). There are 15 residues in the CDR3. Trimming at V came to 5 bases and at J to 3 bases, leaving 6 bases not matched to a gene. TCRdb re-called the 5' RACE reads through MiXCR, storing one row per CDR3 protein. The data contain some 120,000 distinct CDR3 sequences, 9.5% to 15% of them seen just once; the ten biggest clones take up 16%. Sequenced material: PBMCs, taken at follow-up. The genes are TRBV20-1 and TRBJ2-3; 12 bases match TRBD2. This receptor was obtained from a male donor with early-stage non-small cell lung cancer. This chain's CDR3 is CSARLTSGGTDTQYF. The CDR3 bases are TGCAGTGCTCGCCTGACTAGCGGGGGAACAGATACGCAGTATTTT.